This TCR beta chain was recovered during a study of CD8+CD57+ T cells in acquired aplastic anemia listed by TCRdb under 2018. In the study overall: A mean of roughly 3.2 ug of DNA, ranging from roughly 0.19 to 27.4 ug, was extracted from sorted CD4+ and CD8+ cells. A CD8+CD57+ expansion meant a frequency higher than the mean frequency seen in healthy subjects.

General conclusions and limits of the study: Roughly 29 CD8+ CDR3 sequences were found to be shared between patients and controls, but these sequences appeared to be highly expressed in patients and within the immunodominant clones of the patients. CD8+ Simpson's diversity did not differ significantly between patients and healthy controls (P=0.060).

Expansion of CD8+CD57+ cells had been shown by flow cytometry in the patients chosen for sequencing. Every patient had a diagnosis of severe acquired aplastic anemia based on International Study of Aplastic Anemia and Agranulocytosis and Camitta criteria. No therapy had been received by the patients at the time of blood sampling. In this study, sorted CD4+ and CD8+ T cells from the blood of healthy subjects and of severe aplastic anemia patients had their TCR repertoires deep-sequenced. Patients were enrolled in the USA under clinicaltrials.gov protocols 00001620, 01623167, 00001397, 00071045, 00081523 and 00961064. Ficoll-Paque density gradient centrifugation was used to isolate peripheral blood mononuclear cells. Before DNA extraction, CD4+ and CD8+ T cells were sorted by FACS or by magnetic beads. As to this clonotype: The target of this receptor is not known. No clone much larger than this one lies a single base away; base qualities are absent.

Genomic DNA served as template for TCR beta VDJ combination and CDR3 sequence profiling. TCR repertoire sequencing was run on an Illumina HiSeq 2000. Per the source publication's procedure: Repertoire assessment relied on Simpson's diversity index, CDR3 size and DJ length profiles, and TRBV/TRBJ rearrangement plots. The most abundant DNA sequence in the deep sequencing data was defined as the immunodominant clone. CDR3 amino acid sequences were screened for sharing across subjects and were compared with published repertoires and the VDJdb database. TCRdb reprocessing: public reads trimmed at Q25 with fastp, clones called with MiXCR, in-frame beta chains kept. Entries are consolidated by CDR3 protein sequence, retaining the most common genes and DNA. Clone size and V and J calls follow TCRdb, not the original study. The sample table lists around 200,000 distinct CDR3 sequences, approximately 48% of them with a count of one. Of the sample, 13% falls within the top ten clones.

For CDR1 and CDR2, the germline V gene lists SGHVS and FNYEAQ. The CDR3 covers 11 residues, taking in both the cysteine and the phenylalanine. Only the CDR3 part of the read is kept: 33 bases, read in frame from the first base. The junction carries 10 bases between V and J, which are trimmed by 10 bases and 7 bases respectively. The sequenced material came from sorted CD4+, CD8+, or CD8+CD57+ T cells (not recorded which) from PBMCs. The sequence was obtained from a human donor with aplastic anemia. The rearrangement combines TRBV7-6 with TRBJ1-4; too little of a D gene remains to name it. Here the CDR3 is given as CAILVGEKLFF. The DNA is TGTGCCATCCTGGTCGGTGAAAAACTGTTTTTT. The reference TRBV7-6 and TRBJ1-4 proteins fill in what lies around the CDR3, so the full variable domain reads GAGVSQSPRYKVTKRGQDVALRCDPISGHVSLYWYRQALGQGPEFLTYFNYEAQQDKSGLPNDRFSAERPEGSISTLTIQRTEQRDSAMYRCAILVGEKLFFGSGTQLSVL.